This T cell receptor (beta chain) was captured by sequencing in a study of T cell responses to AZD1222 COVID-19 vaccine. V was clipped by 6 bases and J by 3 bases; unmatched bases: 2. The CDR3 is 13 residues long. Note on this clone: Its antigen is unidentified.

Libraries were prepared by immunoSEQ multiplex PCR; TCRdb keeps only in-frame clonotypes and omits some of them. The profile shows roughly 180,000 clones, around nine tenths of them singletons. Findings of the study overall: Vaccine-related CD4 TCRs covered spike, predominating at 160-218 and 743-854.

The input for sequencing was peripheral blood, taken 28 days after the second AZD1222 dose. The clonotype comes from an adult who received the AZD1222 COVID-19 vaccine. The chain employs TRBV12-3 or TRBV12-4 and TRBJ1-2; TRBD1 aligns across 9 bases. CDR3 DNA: TGTGCCAGCAGCCGGACAGGGGACTATGGCTACACCTTC. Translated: CASSRTGDYGYTF.